The clone carrying this T cell receptor beta chain was observed once. Its antigen is unknown. The time point was: newly diagnosed, previously untreated cHL patient sample. Magnetic negative selection, applied to thawed PBMCs, was used to isolate the CD8+ T cells. Comparators were PBMCs taken from newly diagnosed, untreated classical Hodgkin lymphoma. Clones were sequenced by immunoSEQ multiplex PCR, and TCRdb holds only the in-frame ones, with some missing. The table shows about 21,000 clones, with 85% to 90% occurring only once. The data belong to a study of PD-1 blockade in classical Hodgkin lymphoma. General observations from the study: Prior therapy or disease activity may underlie the repertoire differences, whose causes remain undefined. As was reported, newly diagnosed patients showed lower baseline TCR diversity than healthy donors did.

Sequenced: CD8+ T cells from blood. This TCR was sampled from a human donor with classical Hodgkin lymphoma.

The CDR3 nucleotides read TGTGCCAGCAGTTACAGCGGGAGGTGGTACGAGCAGTACTTC. Its translation is CASSYSGRWYEQYF. The chain links TRBV6-5 to TRBJ2-7; 9 positions agree with TRBD2. Germline V gene data show CDR1 as MNHEY and CDR2 as SVGAGI. V was pared by 2 bases and J by 4 bases, with 3 bases of the junction left unmatched. This CDR3 is 14 amino acids long.